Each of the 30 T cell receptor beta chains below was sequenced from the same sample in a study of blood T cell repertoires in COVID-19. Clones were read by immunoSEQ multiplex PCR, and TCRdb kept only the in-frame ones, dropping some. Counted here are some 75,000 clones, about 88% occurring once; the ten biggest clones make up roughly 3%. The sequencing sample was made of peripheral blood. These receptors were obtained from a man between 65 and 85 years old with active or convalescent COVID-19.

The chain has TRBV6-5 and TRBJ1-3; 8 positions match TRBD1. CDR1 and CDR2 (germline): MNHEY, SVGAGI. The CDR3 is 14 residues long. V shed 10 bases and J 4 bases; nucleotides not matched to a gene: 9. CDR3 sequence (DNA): TGTGCCACCTCTCAGGGGGCGGGAGGAAACACCATATATTTT. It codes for CATSQGAGGNTIYF.

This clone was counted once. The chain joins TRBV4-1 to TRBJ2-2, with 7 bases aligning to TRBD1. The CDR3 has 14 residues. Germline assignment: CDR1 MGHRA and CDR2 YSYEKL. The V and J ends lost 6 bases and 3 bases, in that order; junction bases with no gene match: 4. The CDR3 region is CASRGDRDTGELFF. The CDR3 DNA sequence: TGCGCCAGCAGAGGAGACAGGGACACCGGGGAGCTGTTTTTT.

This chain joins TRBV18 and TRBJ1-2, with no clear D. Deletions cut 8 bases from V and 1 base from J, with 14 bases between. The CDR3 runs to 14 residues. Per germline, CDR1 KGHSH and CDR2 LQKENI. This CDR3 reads CASPPNFGNYGYTF. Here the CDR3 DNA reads TGTGCCAGCCCGCCTAATTTCGGTAACTATGGCTACACCTTC.

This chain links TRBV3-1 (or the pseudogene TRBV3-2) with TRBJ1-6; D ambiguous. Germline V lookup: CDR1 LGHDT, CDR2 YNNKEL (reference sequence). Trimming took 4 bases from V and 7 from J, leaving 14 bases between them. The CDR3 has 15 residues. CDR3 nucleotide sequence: TGTGCCAGCAGCCCTAGCGGGATCAACAATTCACCCCTCCACTTT. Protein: CASSPSGINNSPLHF.

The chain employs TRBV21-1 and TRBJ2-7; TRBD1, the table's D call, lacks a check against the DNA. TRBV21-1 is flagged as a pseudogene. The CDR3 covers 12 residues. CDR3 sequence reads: CASAGKDGEQYF. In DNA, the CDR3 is TGTGCCAGCGCAGGGAAGGATGGCGAGCAGTACTTC.

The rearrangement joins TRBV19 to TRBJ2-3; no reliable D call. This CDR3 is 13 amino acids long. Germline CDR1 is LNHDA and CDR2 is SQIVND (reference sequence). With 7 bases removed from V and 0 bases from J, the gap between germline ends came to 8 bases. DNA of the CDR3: TGTGCCAGTATAGGCAGGAGCACAGATACGCAGTATTTT. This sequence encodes CASIGRSTDTQYF.

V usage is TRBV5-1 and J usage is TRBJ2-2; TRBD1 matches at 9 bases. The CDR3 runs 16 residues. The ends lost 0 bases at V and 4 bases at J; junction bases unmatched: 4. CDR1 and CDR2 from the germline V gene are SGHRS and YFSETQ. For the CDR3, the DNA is TGCGCCAGCAGCTTGGCCGGACAGGGGACCACCGGGGAGCTGTTTTTT. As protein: CASSLAGQGTTGELFF.

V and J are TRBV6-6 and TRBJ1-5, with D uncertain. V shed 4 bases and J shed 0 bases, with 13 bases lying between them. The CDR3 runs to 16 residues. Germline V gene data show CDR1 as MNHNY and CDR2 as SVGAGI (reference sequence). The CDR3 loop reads CASSSGLPYSNQPQHF. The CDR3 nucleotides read TGTGCCAGCAGTTCCGGACTGCCCTATAGCAATCAGCCCCAGCATTTT.

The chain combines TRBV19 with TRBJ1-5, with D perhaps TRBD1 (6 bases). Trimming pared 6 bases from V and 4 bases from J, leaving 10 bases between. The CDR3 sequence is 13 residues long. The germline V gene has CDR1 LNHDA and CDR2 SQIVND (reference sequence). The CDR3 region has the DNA TGTGCCAGTAGCCAACAGGGAAATCAGCCCCAGCATTTT. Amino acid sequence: CASSQQGNQPQHF.

The CDR3 DNA sequence: TGTGCCAGCAGACCCGGACAGGTGTCTCAGCCCCAGCATTTT. This codes for CASRPGQVSQPQHF. The gene calls are TRBV6-6 and TRBJ1-5, with 7 bases matching TRBD1. The CDR3 has 14 residues. Germline CDR1 reads MNHNY; CDR2 reads SVGAGI (reference sequence). Trimming took 6 bases from V and 6 from J; bases not matched to a gene: 8.

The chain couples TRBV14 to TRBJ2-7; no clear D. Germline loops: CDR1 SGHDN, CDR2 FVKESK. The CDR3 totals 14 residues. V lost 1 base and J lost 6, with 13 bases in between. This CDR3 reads CASSQGVVPSEQYF. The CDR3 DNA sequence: TGTGCCAGCAGCCAAGGGGTGGTTCCTAGCGAGCAGTACTTC. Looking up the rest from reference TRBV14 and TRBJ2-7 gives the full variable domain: EAGVTQFPSHSVIEKGQTVTLRCDPISGHDNLYWYRRVMGKEIKFLLHFVKESKQDESGMPNNRFLAERTGGTYSTLKVQPAELEDSGVYFCASSQGVVPSEQYFGPGTRLTVT.

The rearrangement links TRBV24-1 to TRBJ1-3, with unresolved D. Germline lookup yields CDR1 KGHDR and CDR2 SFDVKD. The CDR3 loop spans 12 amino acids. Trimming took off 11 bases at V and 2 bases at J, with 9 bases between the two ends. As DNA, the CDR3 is TGTGCCATCAGATCAACTGGAAACACCATATATTTT. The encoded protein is CAIRSTGNTIYF.

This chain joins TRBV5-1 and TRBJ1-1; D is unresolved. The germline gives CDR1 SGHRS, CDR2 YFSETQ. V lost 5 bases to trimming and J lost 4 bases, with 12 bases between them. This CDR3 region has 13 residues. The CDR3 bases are TGCGCCAGCAGTACCGACCGGGGCACTGAAGCTTTCTTT. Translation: CASSTDRGTEAFF.

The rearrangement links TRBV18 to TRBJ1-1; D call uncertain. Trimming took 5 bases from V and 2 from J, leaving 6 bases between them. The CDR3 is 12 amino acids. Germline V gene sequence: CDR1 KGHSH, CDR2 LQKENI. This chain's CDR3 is CASSTDNTEAFF. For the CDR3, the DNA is TGTGCCAGCTCAACAGATAACACTGAAGCTTTCTTT.

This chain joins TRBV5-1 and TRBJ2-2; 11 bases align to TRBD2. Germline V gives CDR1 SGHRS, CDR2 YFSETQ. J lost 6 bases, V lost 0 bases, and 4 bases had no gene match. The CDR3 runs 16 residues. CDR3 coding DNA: TGCGCCAGCAGCTTGGTTACTAGCGGGAGTGCCGGGGAGCTGTTTTTT. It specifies CASSLVTSGSAGELFF.

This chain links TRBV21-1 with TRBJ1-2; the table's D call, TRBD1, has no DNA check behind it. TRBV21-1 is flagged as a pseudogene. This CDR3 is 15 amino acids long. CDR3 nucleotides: TGTGCCAGCAGCACAAAAGATCAGGGGGCGCATGGCTACACCTTC. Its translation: CASSTKDQGAHGYTF.

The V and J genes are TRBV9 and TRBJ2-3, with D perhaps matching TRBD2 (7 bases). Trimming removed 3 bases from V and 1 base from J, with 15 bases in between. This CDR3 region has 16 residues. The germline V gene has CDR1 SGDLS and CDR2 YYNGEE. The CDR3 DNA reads TGTGCCAGCAGCGCAGGGGTAGGGGGGGGCACAGATACGCAGTATTTT. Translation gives CASSAGVGGGTDTQYF.

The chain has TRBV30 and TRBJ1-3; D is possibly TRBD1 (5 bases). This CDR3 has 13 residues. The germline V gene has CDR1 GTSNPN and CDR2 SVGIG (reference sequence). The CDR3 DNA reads TGTGGGGCCGCAAGGGGCTCTGGAAACACCATATATTTT. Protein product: CGAARGSGNTIYF.

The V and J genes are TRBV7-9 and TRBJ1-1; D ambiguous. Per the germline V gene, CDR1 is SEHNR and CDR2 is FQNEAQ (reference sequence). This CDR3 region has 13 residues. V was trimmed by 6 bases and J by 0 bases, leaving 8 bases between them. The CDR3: CASSTSVNTEAFF. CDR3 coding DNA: TGTGCCAGCAGTACTAGTGTGAACACTGAAGCTTTCTTT.

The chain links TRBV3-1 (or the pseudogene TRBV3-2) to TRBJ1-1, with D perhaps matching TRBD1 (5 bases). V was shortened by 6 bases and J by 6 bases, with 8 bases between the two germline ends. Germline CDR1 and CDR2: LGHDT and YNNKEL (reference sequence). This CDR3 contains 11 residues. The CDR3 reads CASRRGSEAFF. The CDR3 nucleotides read TGTGCCAGCAGGCGGGGGTCTGAAGCTTTCTTT.

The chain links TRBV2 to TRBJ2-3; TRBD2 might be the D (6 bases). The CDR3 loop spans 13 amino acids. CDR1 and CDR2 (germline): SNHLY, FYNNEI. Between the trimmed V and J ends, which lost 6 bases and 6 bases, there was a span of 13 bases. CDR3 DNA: TGTGCCAGCAGGGGACCTGGGGGGGATACGCAGTATTTT. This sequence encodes CASRGPGGDTQYF.

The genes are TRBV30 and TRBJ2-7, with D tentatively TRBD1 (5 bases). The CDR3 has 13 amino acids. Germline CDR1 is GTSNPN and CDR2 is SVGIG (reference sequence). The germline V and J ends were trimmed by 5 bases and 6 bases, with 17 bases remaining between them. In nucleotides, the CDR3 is TGTGCCTGGGCCGAAGGGGAATGGGGCGAGCAGTACTTC. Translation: CAWAEGEWGEQYF.

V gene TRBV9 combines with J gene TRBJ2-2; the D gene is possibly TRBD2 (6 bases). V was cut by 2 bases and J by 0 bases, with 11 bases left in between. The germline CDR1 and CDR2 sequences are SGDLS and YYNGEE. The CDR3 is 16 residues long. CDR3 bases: TGTGCCAGCAGCGTTACTGGGAGGACGAACACCGGGGAGCTGTTTTTT. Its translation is CASSVTGRTNTGELFF.

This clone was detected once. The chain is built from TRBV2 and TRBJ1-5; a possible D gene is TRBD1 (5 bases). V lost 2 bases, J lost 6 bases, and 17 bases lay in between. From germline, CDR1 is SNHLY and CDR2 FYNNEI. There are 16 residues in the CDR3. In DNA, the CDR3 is TGTGCCAGCAGTGAAACCCAGGGTCGGTTCTCTCAGCCCCAGCATTTT. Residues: CASSETQGRFSQPQHF. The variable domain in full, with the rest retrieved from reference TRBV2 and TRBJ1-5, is EPEVTQTPSHQVTQMGQEVILRCVPISNHLYFYWYRQILGQKVEFLVSFYNNEISEKSEIFDDQFSVERPDGSNFTLKIRSTKLEDSAMYFCASSETQGRFSQPQHFGDGTRLSIL.

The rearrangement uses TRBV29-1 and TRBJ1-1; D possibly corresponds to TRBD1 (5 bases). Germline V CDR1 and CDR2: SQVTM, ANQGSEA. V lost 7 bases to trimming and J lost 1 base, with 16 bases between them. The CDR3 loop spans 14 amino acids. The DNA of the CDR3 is TGCAGCGGGGGGATGCGGGGCTGGAACACTGAAGCTTTCTTT. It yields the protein CSGGMRGWNTEAFF. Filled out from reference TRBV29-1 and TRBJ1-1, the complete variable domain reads SAVISQKPSRDICQRGTSLTIQCQVDSQVTMMFWYRQQPGQSLTLIATANQGSEATYESGFVIDKFPISRPNLTFSTLTVSNMSPEDSSIYLCSGGMRGWNTEAFFGQGTRLTVV.

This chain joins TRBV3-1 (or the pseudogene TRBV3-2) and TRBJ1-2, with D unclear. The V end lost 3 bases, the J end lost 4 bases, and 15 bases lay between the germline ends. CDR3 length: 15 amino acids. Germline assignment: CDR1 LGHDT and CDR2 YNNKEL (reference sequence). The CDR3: CASSHLRQDRYGYTF. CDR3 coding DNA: TGTGCCAGCAGCCATTTACGGCAGGATCGCTATGGCTACACCTTC.

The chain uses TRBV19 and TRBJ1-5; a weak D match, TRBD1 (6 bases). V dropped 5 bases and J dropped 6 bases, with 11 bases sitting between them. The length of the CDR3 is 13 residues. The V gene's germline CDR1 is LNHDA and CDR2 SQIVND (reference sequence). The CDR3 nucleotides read TGTGCCAGTAGTCCCCAAGGGGGTCAGCCCCAGCATTTT. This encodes CASSPQGGQPQHF.

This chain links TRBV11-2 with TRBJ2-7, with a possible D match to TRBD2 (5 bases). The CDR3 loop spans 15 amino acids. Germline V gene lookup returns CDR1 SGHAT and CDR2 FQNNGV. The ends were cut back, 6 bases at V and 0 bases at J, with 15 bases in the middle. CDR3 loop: CASSPLAVSSYEQYF. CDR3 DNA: TGTGCCAGCAGTCCCCTAGCAGTTAGCTCCTACGAGCAGTACTTC. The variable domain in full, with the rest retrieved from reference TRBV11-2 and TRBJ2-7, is EAGVAQSPRYKIIEKRQSVAFWCNPISGHATLYWYQQILGQGPKLLIQFQNNGVVDDSQLPKDRFSAERLKGVDSTLKIQPAKLEDSAVYLCASSPLAVSSYEQYFGPGTRLTVT.

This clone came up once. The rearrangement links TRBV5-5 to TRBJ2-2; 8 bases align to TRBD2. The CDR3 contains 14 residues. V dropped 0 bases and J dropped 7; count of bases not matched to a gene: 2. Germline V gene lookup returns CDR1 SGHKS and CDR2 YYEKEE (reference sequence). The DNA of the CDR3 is TGTGCCAGCAGCTTGGCGGGAGGGCTCGGGGAGCTGTTTTTT. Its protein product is CASSLAGGLGELFF.

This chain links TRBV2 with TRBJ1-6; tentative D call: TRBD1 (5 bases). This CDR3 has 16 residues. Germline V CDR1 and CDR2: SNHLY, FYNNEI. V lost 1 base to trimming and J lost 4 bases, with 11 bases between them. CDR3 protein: CASSEGTRGYNSPLHF. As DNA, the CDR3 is TGTGCCAGCAGTGAAGGGACAAGGGGATATAATTCACCCCTCCACTTT.